This passage covers 28 T cell receptor beta chains from one sample sequenced in a study of blood T cells in healthy people across ages. A second PCR, run for roughly 7 to 12 cycles, used a sample-barcoded 5' primer plus a J-beta primer mix. TCRdb called the 5' RACE reads again in MiXCR, with one record for every CDR3 protein. Of fewer than 900,000 distinct CDR3 sequences in the sample, roughly 40% were seen once. The sample was blood. These receptor sequences come from a man between 18 and 29 years old in good health.

The rearrangement joins TRBV6-6 to TRBJ2-7; D call uncertain. V was trimmed by 4 bases and J by 2 bases, leaving 15 bases between them. The CDR3 runs 15 residues. CDR1 and CDR2 from the germline V gene are MNHNY and SVGAGI (reference sequence). The CDR3 reads CASSSRPNSAYEQYF. In nucleotides, the CDR3 is TGTGCCAGCAGTTCTCGACCCAATTCGGCCTACGAGCAGTACTTC.

In this sample, this clonotype turned up a few times. V is TRBV10-3 and J is TRBJ1-5; weak D call: TRBD1 (6 bases). The CDR3 spans 14 residues. Germline lookup yields CDR1 ENHRY and CDR2 SYGVKD. V dropped 5 bases and J dropped 4 bases, with 12 bases sitting between them. CDR3 sequence (DNA): TGTGCCATCAGTAGGGGACAAATTAATCAGCCCCAGCATTTT. Protein: CAISRGQINQPQHF.

This chain connects TRBV2 to TRBJ2-1; possible D gene TRBD1, 5 bases. This CDR3 has 13 residues. Trimming cost V 7 bases and J 2 bases, with 9 bases left between them. Germline loops: CDR1 SNHLY, CDR2 FYNNEI. The CDR3, as DNA: TGTGCCAGCACCGAGGACACCTACAATGAGCAGTTCTTC. It codes for CASTEDTYNEQFF.

The chain carries TRBV27 and TRBJ1-2; D ambiguous. The V and J ends lost 2 bases and 7 bases respectively, with 11 bases between them. Germline CDR1 MNHEY, CDR2 SMNVEV (reference sequence). The CDR3 length is 13 residues. The CDR3 spells CASSLITGSGYTF. For the CDR3, the DNA is TGTGCCAGCAGTTTAATTACGGGGTCTGGCTACACCTTC.

The chain combines TRBV6-5 with TRBJ1-1; D is uncertain. V gave up 2 bases and J gave up 11 bases, with 15 bases separating them. CDR3 length: 13 amino acids. CDR1 and CDR2 (germline): MNHEY, SVGAGI. The CDR3 here is CASSYELKSSAFF. As DNA, the CDR3 is TGTGCCAGCAGTTACGAGTTGAAGAGTTCGGCTTTCTTT.

This clonotype has at least ten counts. The V call is TRBV28, the J call TRBJ2-1; 7 nucleotides align to TRBD2. Trimming cost V 1 base and J 3 bases; bases outside gene matches: 3. The CDR3 is made up of 15 amino acids. Germline-derived CDR1 and CDR2 are MDHEN and SYDVKM. The DNA for the CDR3 is TGTGCCAGCAGTTTATTGGGGGGGGACTACAATGAGCAGTTCTTC. Translation gives CASSLLGGDYNEQFF. The variable domain in full, completed from reference TRBV28 and TRBJ2-1, reads DVKVTQSSRYLVKRTGEKVFLECVQDMDHENMFWYRQDPGLGLRLIYFSYDVKMKEKGDIPEGYSVSREKKERFSLILESASTNQTSMYLCASSLLGGDYNEQFFGPGTRLTVL.

This clonotype was recorded a few times. The chain links TRBV6-2 or TRBV6-3 to TRBJ1-5; D remains ambiguous. This CDR3 is 13 amino acids long. Germline V gene lookup returns CDR1 MNHEY and CDR2 SVGEGT. Between the trimmed V and J ends, which lost 4 bases and 4 bases, there was a span of 8 bases. This CDR3 is CASSWHSNQPQHF. The CDR3, as DNA: TGTGCCAGCAGTTGGCACTCAAATCAGCCCCAGCATTTT.

The chain combines TRBV15 with TRBJ1-6, with D uncertain. The germline V and J ends were trimmed by 4 bases and 6 bases, with 13 bases remaining between them. Germline loops: CDR1 LNHNV, CDR2 YYDKDF (reference sequence). The CDR3 sequence is 15 residues long. In DNA, the CDR3 is TGTGCCACCAGCACCCCAGCCCGTTCTAATTCACCCCTCCACTTT. Translated: CATSTPARSNSPLHF.

This clonotype occurred many times. V is TRBV7-3 and J is TRBJ2-3, with D possibly matching TRBD2 (6 bases). CDR3 length: 15 residues. Trimming pared 5 bases from V and 0 bases from J, leaving 12 bases between. Germline CDR1 SGHTA, CDR2 FQGTGA. CDR3: CASSLGTHSTDTQYF. The CDR3 DNA follows: TGTGCCAGCAGCCTCGGGACTCATAGCACAGATACGCAGTATTTT.

The sample holds a few counts of this clonotype. The chain joins TRBV4-3 to TRBJ1-2, with 7 bases that match TRBD1. Trimming at V came to 0 bases and at J to 7 bases, leaving 8 bases not matched to a gene. The CDR3 has 15 residues. The germline gives CDR1 LGHNA, CDR2 YSLEER. The CDR3 loop reads CASSQDRTGSTGYTF. CDR3 DNA: TGCGCCAGCAGCCAAGATAGGACAGGATCGACTGGCTACACCTTC.

This rearrangement joins TRBV7-2 to TRBJ2-7; no clear D. The DNA end is more similar to TRBJ2-4, so the J call may be wrong. Germline lookup yields CDR1 SGHTA and CDR2 FQGNSA. The CDR3 loop spans 14 amino acids. CDR3 bases: TGTGCCAGCAGTGTGACTGAAGCCAAAAACATTCAGTACTTC. Residues: CASSVTEAKNIQYF.

This clonotype was picked up a small number of times. V and J are TRBV18 and TRBJ2-2, with D possibly being TRBD2 (5 bases). Trimming took 1 base from V and 3 from J, leaving 9 bases between them. Germline loops: CDR1 KGHSH, CDR2 LQKENI. The CDR3 is 15 residues long. CDR3 region: CASSPRGADTGELFF. In DNA form, the CDR3 reads TGTGCCAGCTCACCACGGGGAGCGGACACCGGGGAGCTGTTTTTT.

About this clonotype: Given a much more abundant clone one base away, this may be a read error. J is TRBJ2-1 and V is TRBV20-1; no clear D gene. CDR3 length: 14 amino acids. The V end was cut by 1 base, the J end by 8 bases, with 15 bases between. Looked up from germline, CDR1 is DFQATT and CDR2 is SNEGSKA (reference sequence). Here the CDR3 DNA reads TGCAGTGCTAGAGGCTCAGCCCTATACGATGAGCAGTTCTTC. It is translated as CSARGSALYDEQFF.

V gene TRBV4-3 combines with J gene TRBJ2-5, with 7 bases aligning to TRBD2. The CDR3 contains 17 residues. Trimming cost V 0 bases and J 2 bases; bases outside gene matches: 9. The germline CDR1 and CDR2 sequences are LGHNA and YSLEER. The CDR3 nucleotides are TGCGCCAGCAGCCAAGAACTGGCGGGGGACCTTCAAGAGACCCAGTACTTC. It yields the protein CASSQELAGDLQETQYF.

There are a few counts of this clonotype. V is TRBV5-1 and J is TRBJ2-5, with D unresolved. V dropped 4 bases and J dropped 4 bases, with 11 bases sitting between them. The CDR3 spans 13 residues. Germline values: CDR1 SGHRS, CDR2 YFSETQ. The CDR3 reads CASSVELLETQYF. The CDR3 bases are TGCGCCAGCAGCGTGGAACTTCTAGAGACCCAGTACTTC.

The chain combines TRBV15 with TRBJ2-1; D is uncertain. The end of the DNA fits TRBJ2-7 better, so the J call may be wrong. In germline, CDR1 is LNHNV, CDR2 YYDKDF (reference sequence). The CDR3 is 15 amino acids. CDR3 sequence: CATSRDLGIYNEQYF. Here the CDR3 DNA reads TGTGCCACCAGCAGAGATTTGGGGATCTACAATGAGCAGTACTTC.

The chain combines TRBV5-1 with TRBJ1-6; no definite D call. V dropped 0 bases and J dropped 8 bases, with 12 bases sitting between them. This CDR3 comprises 15 residues. Germline CDR1 SGHRS, CDR2 YFSETQ. In nucleotides, the CDR3 is TGCGCCAGCAGCTTGGGAGGAACCCCACATTCACCCCTCCACTTT. It encodes CASSLGGTPHSPLHF.

A word on this clonotype: With a much larger clone just one base away, this may be a read error. J is TRBJ2-1 and V is TRBV29-1, with 9 bases fitting TRBD1. The CDR3 covers 13 residues. CDR1 is SQVTM and CDR2 is ANQGSEA in the germline V gene. V lost 7 bases, J lost 8 bases, and 9 bases stayed unmatched. Here the CDR3 DNA reads TGCAGCGGAGGGACAGGGCCTGACGATGAGCAGTTCTTC. Protein: CSGGTGPDDEQFF.

This clonotype was found once. A read error may explain this, as a much larger clone is one base away. This chain uses TRBV12-3 or TRBV12-4 with TRBJ2-1; 9 bases line up with TRBD1. The CDR3 has 18 residues. The V and J ends lost 8 bases and 10 bases, in that order; junction bases with no gene match: 24. The CDR3 DNA is TGTGCCAGCTTCGCCGGGACAGGGCCCTCATCCGCTCCCTACGAGCAGTTCTTC. It encodes CASFAGTGPSSAPYEQFF.

V usage is TRBV7-9 and J usage is TRBJ1-1; D gene ambiguous. CDR1 and CDR2 (germline): SEHNR, FQNEAQ (reference sequence). The V end was cut by 1 base, the J end by 7 bases, with 10 bases between. This CDR3 contains 13 residues. The CDR3 DNA follows: TGTGCCAGCAGCTTAGTTGGGATGATTGAAGCTTTCTTT. Translating it yields CASSLVGMIEAFF.

This clonotype has ten or more counts. The chain carries TRBV29-1 and TRBJ1-2; a weak D match, TRBD1 (6 bases). The germline V and J ends were trimmed by 4 bases and 6 bases, with 12 bases remaining between them. Germline V gives CDR1 SQVTM, CDR2 ANQGSEA. The CDR3 extends over 12 amino acids. CDR3 sequence: CSVAGGMDGYTF. The CDR3 DNA reads as TGCAGCGTTGCCGGGGGCATGGATGGCTACACCTTC.

This clonotype was found many times. This rearrangement joins TRBV12-3 or TRBV12-4 to TRBJ1-2, with no clear D. The V end lost 5 bases, the J end lost 7 bases, and 14 bases lay between the germline ends. The CDR3 consists of 13 residues. CDR3 sequence (DNA): TGTGCCAGCAGTCACCCTCCGGGAGGTGGCTACACCTTC. It encodes CASSHPPGGGYTF.

This clonotype was counted between two and nine times. This chain links TRBV7-2 with TRBJ1-1, with 7 bases that match TRBD1. V dropped 7 bases and J dropped 6; count of bases not matched to a gene: 8. The CDR3 has 13 residues. Germline values: CDR1 SGHTA, CDR2 FQGNSA. The CDR3 DNA reads as TGTGCCAGCACCTTCCCGGGACAGTCTGAAGCTTTCTTT. Encoded protein: CASTFPGQSEAFF.

This clonotype was detected a few times. The J gene is TRBJ1-2, the V gene TRBV5-6; maybe TRBD1 (5 bases). The V end lost 0 bases, the J end lost 4 bases, and 10 bases lay between the germline ends. The CDR3 loop spans 14 amino acids. Germline V gene lookup returns CDR1 SGHDT and CDR2 YYEEEE. DNA for the CDR3: TGTGCCAGCAGCTTGGTGCCGGACACCTATGGCTACACCTTC. Protein sequence: CASSLVPDTYGYTF. The whole variable domain, filled in from reference TRBV5-6 and TRBJ1-2, reads DAGVTQSPTHLIKTRGQQVTLRCSPKSGHDTVSWYQQALGQGPQFIFQYYEEEERQRGNFPDRFSGHQFPNYSSELNVNALLLGDSALYLCASSLVPDTYGYTFGSGTRLTVV.

The table lists this clonotype with a count of one. A read error may explain this, as a much larger clone is one base away. The conserved phenylalanine or tryptophan is not found at the CDR3 terminus, so this likely reflects a read error. The chain uses TRBV5-1 and TRBJ2-3; D possibly corresponds to TRBD2 (7 bases). The CDR3 has 14 residues. Trimming cost V 5 bases and J 2 bases, with 12 bases left between them. Germline V lookup: CDR1 SGHRS, CDR2 YFSETQ. The CDR3 DNA is TGCGCCAGCAGAACGGGGGGCCTCACAGATACGCAGTATGTT. Translated: CASRTGGLTDTQYV.

This clonotype was seen ten or more times. The chain combines TRBV7-2 with TRBJ1-2; TRBD1 matches at 8 bases. Trimming removed 3 bases from V and 6 bases from J; junction bases left unmatched: 9. The CDR3 length is 15 residues. Germline V gene sequence: CDR1 SGHTA, CDR2 FQGNSA. The DNA of the CDR3 is TGTGCCAGCAGCTTGATTCATCAGGGGGCAGATGGCTACACCTTC. Its protein is CASSLIHQGADGYTF.

The chain recombines TRBV29-1 with TRBJ2-7, with D perhaps matching TRBD1 (5 bases). Germline assignment: CDR1 SQVTM and CDR2 ANQGSEA. V lost 4 bases to trimming and J lost 5 bases, with 12 bases between them. The CDR3 is 12 amino acids. CDR3 nucleotides: TGCAGCGTTGTGCAGACAGTCAACGAGCAGTACTTC. Translation gives CSVVQTVNEQYF.

This clonotype was counted at least ten times. The chain is built from TRBV20-1 and TRBJ2-5; 11 bases are a match to TRBD2. V gave up 0 bases and J gave up 11 bases; unmatched junction bases: 14. The CDR3 covers 16 residues. CDR1 and CDR2 (germline): DFQATT, SNEGSKA (reference sequence). The CDR3 protein is CSARDPTSGGGLQQYF. CDR3 coding DNA: TGCAGTGCTAGAGATCCCACTAGCGGGGGCGGTCTTCAGCAGTACTTC.